This note documents a single T cell receptor beta chain sequence. Researchers took blood at baseline, on cycle 4 day 1, and on cycle 7 day 1. V was pared by 2 bases and J by 13 bases, with 12 bases between. CDR1 and CDR2 (germline): MNHNY, SVGAGI (reference sequence). The CDR3 loop spans 12 amino acids. This sample stems from a study of OX40 agonist ivuxolimab in advanced cancers. Turning to the study itself: The eligibility criteria allowed prior anti-PD-1, anti-PD-L1 or anti-CTLA-4 therapy, and approximately 42% had some.

TCRdb keeps only in-frame clones here, not all; method: immunoSEQ multiplex PCR. Of over 55,000 clones in the sample, 91% are singletons; the top ten hold around 2.2%. The V and J genes are TRBV6-6 and TRBJ2-4; weak D call: TRBD1 (6 bases). The input for sequencing was CD4+ or CD8+ T cells sorted from blood, taken in a trial of the OX40 agonist ivuxolimab. This sequence was found in an adult with an advanced solid tumor such as melanoma, head and neck, liver or kidney cancer. CDR3 sequence: CASSYDRSHQYF. Here the CDR3 DNA reads TGTGCCAGCAGTTACGACAGGTCCCACCAGTACTTC.